This T cell receptor beta chain came from a study of T-cell memory formation after mild COVID-19. As for the study in general: TCR clusters largely stayed donor specific. Findings of the study overall: Whereas later expanders leaned CD4+, clones contracting day 15 to 85 showed a balanced CD4/CD8 makeup. Memory from before infection featured some responding clones, which suggests cross-reactive memory joined. Clones that contracted clustered mainly in CM and EM if CD4+ and in EMRA if CD8+.

Germline assignment: CDR1 LGHNA and CDR2 YNFKEQ. The CDR3 spans 17 residues. V dropped 4 bases and J dropped 2; count of bases not matched to a gene: 9. One entry per CDR3 protein results from TCRdb running MiXCR on the 5' RACE reads. The table records roughly 350,000 distinct CDR3 sequences, under 25% of them present only once. As concerns this clonotype: Its antigen remains unidentified.

Sequenced sample: PBMCs or a T cell subset sorted from them (not recorded which). The receptor's source is an adult woman who had mild COVID-19 (a few samples of this study predate the infection). Cell type and time point are not known. This chain joins TRBV4-2 and TRBJ1-4; 8 bases align to TRBD1. CDR3 coding DNA: TGTGCCAGCAGCCGTCTACAGGGGGGGAGGACTAATGAAAAACTGTTTTTT. Its translation: CASSRLQGGRTNEKLFF.